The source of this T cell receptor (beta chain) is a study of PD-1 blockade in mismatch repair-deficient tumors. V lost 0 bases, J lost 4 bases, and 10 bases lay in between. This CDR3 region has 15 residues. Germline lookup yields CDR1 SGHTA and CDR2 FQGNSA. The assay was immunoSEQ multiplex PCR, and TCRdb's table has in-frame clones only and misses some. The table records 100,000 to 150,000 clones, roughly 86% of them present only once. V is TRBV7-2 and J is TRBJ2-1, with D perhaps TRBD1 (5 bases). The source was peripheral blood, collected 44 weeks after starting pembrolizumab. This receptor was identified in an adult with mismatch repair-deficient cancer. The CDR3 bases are TGTGCCAGCAGCTTAGCACAGGTGGAATACAATGAGCAGTTCTTC. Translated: CASSLAQVEYNEQFF.